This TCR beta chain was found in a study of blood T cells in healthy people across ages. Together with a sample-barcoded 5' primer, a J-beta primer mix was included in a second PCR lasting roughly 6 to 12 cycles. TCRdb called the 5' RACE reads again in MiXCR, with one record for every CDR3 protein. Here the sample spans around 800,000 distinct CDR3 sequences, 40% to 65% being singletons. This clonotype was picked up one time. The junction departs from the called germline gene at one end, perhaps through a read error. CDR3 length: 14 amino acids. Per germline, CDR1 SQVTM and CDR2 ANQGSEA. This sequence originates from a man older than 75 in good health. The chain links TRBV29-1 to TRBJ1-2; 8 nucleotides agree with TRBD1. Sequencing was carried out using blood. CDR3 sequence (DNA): TGTAGCGTTGAACTCAGGGGGCGCTTGGATGGCTACACCTTC. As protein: CSVELRGRLDGYTF. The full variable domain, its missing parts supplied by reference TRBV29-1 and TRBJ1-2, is SAVISQKPSRDICQRGTSLTIQCQVDSQVTMMFWYRQQPGQSLTLIATANQGSEATYESGFVIDKFPISRPNLTFSTLTVSNMSPEDSSIYLCSVELRGRLDGYTFGSGTRLTVV.